Each of the 6 T cell receptor beta chains below was sequenced from the same sample in a study of PD-L1 blockade in urothelial cancer. Measured with immunoSEQ multiplex PCR; TCRdb has only the in-frame clones, and not every one. The data hold around 33,000 clones, with roughly four fifths observed a single time. Time point meaning: pretreatment peripheral blood. This specimen consisted of PBMCs, obtained around atezolizumab (anti-PD-L1) treatment. These receptors were obtained from a man between 60 and 70 years old with urothelial cancer.

The V call is TRBV2, the J call TRBJ2-7; D possibly corresponds to TRBD2 (6 bases). Germline CDR1 and CDR2: SNHLY and FYNNEI. Trimming pared 6 bases from V and 2 bases from J, leaving 11 bases between. CDR3 length: 13 amino acids. CDR3 sequence (DNA): TGTGCCAGCAGGACTAGACGAACCTACGAGCAGTACTTC. Translating gives CASRTRRTYEQYF.

This chain joins TRBV28 and TRBJ1-1; 7 nucleotides agree with TRBD1. The V gene's germline CDR1 is MDHEN and CDR2 SYDVKM. The V and J ends lost 2 bases and 1 base, in that order; junction bases with no gene match: 4. The CDR3 extends over 15 amino acids. The CDR3 DNA follows: TGTGCCAGCAGTTTACCCGGGACAGAGAACACTGAAGCTTTCTTT. Protein product: CASSLPGTENTEAFF. The full variable domain, completed using reference TRBV28 and TRBJ1-1, is DVKVTQSSRYLVKRTGEKVFLECVQDMDHENMFWYRQDPGLGLRLIYFSYDVKMKEKGDIPEGYSVSREKKERFSLILESASTNQTSMYLCASSLPGTENTEAFFGQGTRLTVV.

As regards this clone: Within the sample, other DNA sequences also encode this same CDR3. J is TRBJ1-1 and V is TRBV28; 11 bases are shared with TRBD1. This CDR3 contains 14 residues. Germline V lookup: CDR1 MDHEN, CDR2 SYDVKM. Losses at the gene ends were 6 bases for V and 5 bases for J; bases not matched to a gene: 5. CDR3 nucleotide sequence: TGTGCCAGCAGGACCGGGACAGGGGGAACTGAAGCTTTCTTT. It encodes CASRTGTGGTEAFF.

This clone was observed once. The chain links TRBV30 to TRBJ2-7; D is perhaps TRBD1 (7 bases). Germline V gives CDR1 GTSNPN, CDR2 SVGIG (reference sequence). The CDR3 is 14 residues long. V was trimmed by 2 bases and J by 3 bases, leaving 14 bases between them. CDR3 bases: TGTGCCTGGAGTCCAGGGGGGCCCAGCTACGAGCAGTACTTC. Its protein product is CAWSPGGPSYEQYF.

The rearrangement joins TRBV10-1 to TRBJ2-5; 14 bases are shared with TRBD2. The CDR3 has 18 residues. V was clipped by 8 bases and J by 3 bases; unmatched bases: 14. CDR1 WNHNN and CDR2 SYGVQD come from the germline V gene (reference sequence). The CDR3 region has the DNA TGCGCCAGCCGTCCTACGACTAGCGGGGGGGCCGTCGAAGAGACCCAGTACTTC. As protein: CASRPTTSGGAVEETQYF.

This sequence joins TRBV9 and TRBJ1-1, with a weak D call TRBD1 (6 bases). The CDR3 length is 15 residues. The V end was cut by 1 base, the J end by 1 base, with 11 bases between. CDR1 is SGDLS and CDR2 is YYNGEE in the germline V gene. As DNA, the CDR3 is TGTGCCAGCAGCGTATCAACAGGGCCGAACACTGAAGCTTTCTTT. Translation gives CASSVSTGPNTEAFF.